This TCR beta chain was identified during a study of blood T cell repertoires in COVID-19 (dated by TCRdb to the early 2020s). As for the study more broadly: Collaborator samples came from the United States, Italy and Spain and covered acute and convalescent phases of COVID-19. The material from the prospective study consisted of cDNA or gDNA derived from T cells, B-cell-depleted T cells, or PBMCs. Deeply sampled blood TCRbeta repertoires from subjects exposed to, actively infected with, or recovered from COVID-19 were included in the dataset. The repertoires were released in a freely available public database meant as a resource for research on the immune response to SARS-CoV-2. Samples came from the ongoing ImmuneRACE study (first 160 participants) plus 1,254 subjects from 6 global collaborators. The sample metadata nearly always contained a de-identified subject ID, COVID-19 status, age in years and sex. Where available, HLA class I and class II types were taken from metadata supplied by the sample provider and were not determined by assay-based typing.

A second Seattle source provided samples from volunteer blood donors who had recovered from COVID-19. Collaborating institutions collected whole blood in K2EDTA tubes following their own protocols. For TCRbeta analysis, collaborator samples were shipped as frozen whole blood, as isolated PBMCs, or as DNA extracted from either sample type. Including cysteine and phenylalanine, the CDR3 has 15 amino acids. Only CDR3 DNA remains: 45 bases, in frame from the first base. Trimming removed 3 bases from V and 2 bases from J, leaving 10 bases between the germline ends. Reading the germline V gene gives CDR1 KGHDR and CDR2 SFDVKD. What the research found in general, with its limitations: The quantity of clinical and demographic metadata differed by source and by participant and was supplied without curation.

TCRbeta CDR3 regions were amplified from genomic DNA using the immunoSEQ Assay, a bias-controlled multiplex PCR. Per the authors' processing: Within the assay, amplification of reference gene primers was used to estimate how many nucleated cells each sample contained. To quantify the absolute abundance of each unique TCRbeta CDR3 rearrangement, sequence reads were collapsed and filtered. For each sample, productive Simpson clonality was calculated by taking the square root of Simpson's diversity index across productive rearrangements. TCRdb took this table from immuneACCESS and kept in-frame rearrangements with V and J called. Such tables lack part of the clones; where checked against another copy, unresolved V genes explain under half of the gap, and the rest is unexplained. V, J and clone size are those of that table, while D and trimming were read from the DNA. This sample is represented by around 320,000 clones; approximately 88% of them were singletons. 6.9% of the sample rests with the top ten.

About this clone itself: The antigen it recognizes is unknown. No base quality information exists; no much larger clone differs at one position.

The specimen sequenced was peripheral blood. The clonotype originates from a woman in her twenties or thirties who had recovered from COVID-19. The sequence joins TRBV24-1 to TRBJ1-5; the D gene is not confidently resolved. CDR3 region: CATSDPTGGNQPQHF. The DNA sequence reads TGTGCCACCAGTGATCCCACGGGTGGCAATCAGCCCCAGCATTTT.